What follows are 15 T cell receptor beta chains derived from one specimen sequenced in a study of blood T cell repertoires in COVID-19. TCRdb keeps only in-frame clones here, not all; method: immunoSEQ multiplex PCR. The sample has hundreds of thousands of clones, about four fifths seen once; the top ten hold approximately 9.6%. Sequenced: peripheral blood. The source of these receptors is a woman older than 75 with acute or convalescent COVID-19.

CDR3 protein: CASSSTGVSNQPQHF. The CDR3 bases are TGTGCCAGCTCATCGACAGGGGTAAGCAATCAGCCCCAGCATTTT. This sequence joins TRBV18 and TRBJ1-5; 8 nucleotides match TRBD1. CDR3 length equals 15 residues. The germline V gene encodes CDR1 KGHSH and CDR2 LQKENI. After removal of 5 bases from V and 1 base from J, the junction contained 4 bases not matched to a gene.

The table lists this clone with a few counts. V is TRBV5-1 and J is TRBJ1-1; TRBD1 might be the D (5 bases). Germline CDR1 SGHRS, CDR2 YFSETQ. CDR3 length: 12 amino acids. The V and J ends lost 2 bases and 7 bases respectively, with 9 bases between them. The CDR3 nucleotides read TGCGCCAGCAGCTTCTCGGGGGTTGAAGCTTTCTTT. Its protein product is CASSFSGVEAFF.

V is TRBV7-8 and J is TRBJ1-5; 10 positions agree with TRBD1. Germline V gene lookup returns CDR1 SGHVS and CDR2 FQNEAQ. The CDR3 extends over 16 amino acids. The V segment lost 1 base and the J segment 1 base; nucleotides outside the gene matches: 1. DNA of the CDR3: TGTGCCAGCAGCTTAGGGACAGGGGGAAGCAATCAGCCCCAGCATTTT. Protein sequence: CASSLGTGGSNQPQHF.

The CDR3 spells CASSKSLGEQFF. The CDR3 DNA reads TGTGCCAGCAGCAAGAGCCTCGGTGAGCAGTTCTTC. The chain links TRBV3-1 (or the pseudogene TRBV3-2) to TRBJ2-1; D unclear. This CDR3 has 12 residues. Germline lookup yields CDR1 LGHDT and CDR2 YNNKEL (reference sequence). Trimming took 5 bases from V and 9 from J, leaving 11 bases between them.

This clone appeared once. This chain joins TRBV10-3 and TRBJ2-3, with D perhaps matching TRBD1 (5 bases). Germline V lookup: CDR1 ENHRY, CDR2 SYGVKD. This CDR3 is built from 11 residues. With 10 bases removed from V and 4 bases from J, the gap between germline ends came to 9 bases. Written as DNA, the CDR3 is TGTGCCACCCAGGGCCCAGATACGCAGTATTTT. This sequence encodes CATQGPDTQYF.

The rearrangement joins TRBV10-3 to TRBJ2-1; 12 bases match TRBD2. Trimming took 4 bases from V and 6 from J; bases not matched to a gene: 10. The CDR3 runs 17 residues. Germline V gene sequence: CDR1 ENHRY, CDR2 SYGVKD. CDR3 loop: CAISGGMTSGRFNEQFF. As DNA, the CDR3 is TGTGCCATCAGTGGGGGAATGACTAGCGGGAGATTCAATGAGCAGTTCTTC.

This clone has just one count. V and J are TRBV19 and TRBJ1-4, with 9 bases fitting TRBD1. Losses at the gene ends were 6 bases for V and 7 bases for J; bases not matched to a gene: 9. The germline V gene has CDR1 LNHDA and CDR2 SQIVND (reference sequence). CDR3 length: 15 amino acids. This CDR3 reads CASRNPGQGSEKLFF. The DNA for the CDR3 is TGTGCCAGTAGAAACCCGGGACAGGGCAGTGAAAAACTGTTTTTT.

V and J are TRBV2 and TRBJ1-1; 9 bases align to TRBD1. V was pared by 8 bases and J by 2 bases, with 6 bases of the junction left unmatched. CDR1 is SNHLY and CDR2 is FYNNEI in the germline V gene. CDR3 length: 14 amino acids. Here the CDR3 reads CASGRTGANTEAFF. In DNA, the CDR3 is TGTGCCAGCGGGAGGACAGGGGCAAACACTGAAGCTTTCTTT.

The chain uses TRBV6-7 and TRBJ1-6, with no clear D. Being an ORF, TRBV6-7 has a function that is uncertain. This CDR3 is 22 amino acids long. V dropped 0 bases and J dropped 0 bases, with 24 bases sitting between them. The CDR3 protein is CASSYSKQHPVRKSSYNSPLHF. Written as DNA, the CDR3 is TGTGCCAGCAGTTACTCGAAACAGCATCCCGTGCGAAAGAGCTCCTATAATTCACCCCTCCACTTT.

This clone came up a few times. The genes are TRBV18 and TRBJ1-2; D perhaps matches TRBD1 (6 bases). The V gene's germline CDR1 is KGHSH and CDR2 LQKENI. Trimming cost V 3 bases and J 1 base, with 12 bases left between them. CDR3 size: 15 residues. The DNA of the CDR3 is TGTGCCAGCTCACCCGCAGGGGACCTTAACTATGGCTACACCTTC. Protein: CASSPAGDLNYGYTF.

This clone was observed once. The V gene is TRBV5-1, the J gene TRBJ2-2, with 10 bases lining up with TRBD1. This CDR3 has 17 residues. Germline CDR1 SGHRS, CDR2 YFSETQ. V was clipped by 0 bases and J by 4 bases; unmatched bases: 6. CDR3 protein: CASSLGQGARFTGELFF. The CDR3, as DNA: TGCGCCAGCAGCTTGGGACAGGGGGCAAGATTCACCGGGGAGCTGTTTTTT.

This chain joins TRBV10-3 and TRBJ1-5; D unclear. Looked up from germline, CDR1 is ENHRY and CDR2 is SYGVKD. V was shortened by 0 bases and J by 5 bases, with 8 bases between the two germline ends. CDR3 length equals 14 residues. For the CDR3, the DNA is TGTGCCATCAGTGAGTCGATGAGGGATCAGCCCCAGCATTTT. Residues: CAISESMRDQPQHF.

This clone was found once. The sample holds other DNA sequences that translate to the same CDR3. The rearrangement uses TRBV5-1 and TRBJ1-1, with D possibly TRBD1 on 5 matching bases. In germline, CDR1 is SGHRS, CDR2 YFSETQ. This CDR3 is built from 14 residues. V dropped 5 bases and J dropped 2 bases, with 13 bases sitting between them. The CDR3: CASSSQGGNTEAFF. The DNA of the CDR3 is TGCGCCAGCAGTTCTCAGGGCGGTAACACTGAAGCTTTCTTT.

V usage is TRBV5-6 and J usage is TRBJ1-4; weak D call: TRBD1 (5 bases). V was trimmed by 2 bases and J by 8 bases, leaving 13 bases between them. The CDR3 is 14 residues long. CDR1 SGHDT and CDR2 YYEEEE come from the germline V gene. The CDR3 DNA reads TGTGCCAGCAGCTTCGTAGGGGTAAAAGAAAAACTGTTTTTT. As protein: CASSFVGVKEKLFF.

The J gene is TRBJ2-5, the V gene TRBV19; perhaps TRBD2 as D (6 bases). The V and J ends lost 3 bases and 4 bases respectively, with 9 bases between them. From germline, CDR1 is LNHDA and CDR2 SQIVND (reference sequence). This CDR3 is built from 13 residues. CDR3 nucleotides: TGTGCCAGTAGTATCCCCGGGAGAGAGACCCAGTACTTC. Its protein product is CASSIPGRETQYF.